This T cell receptor (beta chain) emerged from a study of shared clonotypes between healthy human individuals. Study information: Every donor yielded three CD4 naive, three CD4 memory, two CD8 naive and one CD8 memory plate. Whole-study findings and limits: A reduction in generation probabilities was seen for non-shared clonotypes relative to those shared by all four donors.

Original processing methods: Without quality scores, immunoSEQ junctional reads could not be filtered like full-length reads. Some clones are missing from TCRdb's copy, which holds only in-frame ones; the method was immunoSEQ multiplex PCR. Clone size and V and J calls were adopted from that table, with D and trimming inferred from the DNA. This sample has about 1.5 million clones, with more than 95% found just once. With respect to this clone: The antigen is undetermined.

The germline V and J ends were trimmed by 1 base and 5 bases, with 15 bases remaining between them. The CDR3 runs to 16 residues. Germline CDR1 and CDR2: MGHRA and YSYEKL. The chain carries TRBV4-1 and TRBJ1-5, with a weak D call TRBD1 (5 bases). The source is a man between 25 and 39 years old in good health. The sequencing input was naive CD4+ T cells sorted from blood. Specified subset: CD45RA+ positively selected. CDR3 nucleotides: TGCGCCAGCAGCCAAGCCTTCGGAGGGGCGTATCAGCCCCAGCATTTT. It specifies CASSQAFGGAYQPQHF.